The 14 T cell receptor beta chains presented below share a single source sample, sequenced in a study. TCRdb called the 5' RACE reads again in MiXCR, with one record for every CDR3 protein. Here the sample spans over 50,000 distinct CDR3 sequences, more than 25% being singletons. Material for sequencing was tumor-infiltrating naive CD4+ T cells sorted from the breast tumor. The subset is: naive CD4+ T cells, CD4+CD45RA+CD25-. Receptor source: a female donor with breast cancer.

About this clonotype: The missing conserved phenylalanine or tryptophan at the end of this CDR3 makes a read error likely. The V and J genes are TRBV6-1 and TRBJ1-1, with D unclear. The CDR3 runs to 13 residues. Germline-derived CDR1 and CDR2 are MNHNS and SASEGT. Here the CDR3 reads CVSNHRGTTEAFS. Written as DNA, the CDR3 is TGTGTCAGCAACCACCGGGGTACCACTGAAGCTTTCTCT.

Details on this clonotype: One base away lies a much larger clone, so this may be a sequencing read error. This sequence joins TRBV12-3 or TRBV12-4 and TRBJ1-5; D uncertain. The CDR3 length is 12 residues. Trimming pared 4 bases from V and 4 bases from J, leaving 5 bases between. This CDR3 reads CASSYCNQPQHF. DNA for the CDR3: TGTGCCAGCAGTTACTGTAATCAGCCCCAGCATTTT.

Of note for this clonotype: A much larger clone lies a single base off, so this may be a read error. The genes are TRBV4-1 and TRBJ2-3; D gene uncertain. The V gene's germline CDR1 is MGHRA and CDR2 YSYEKL. V was pared by 0 bases and J by 6 bases, with 16 bases between. CDR3 length: 16 residues. CDR3 nucleotide sequence: TGCGCCAGCAGCCAAGAGCTTCAGAACCTGCAGGATACGCAGTATTTT. It yields the protein CASSQELQNLQDTQYF.

This clonotype appeared a few times. The J gene is TRBJ1-1, the V gene TRBV6-5, with 7 bases fitting TRBD1. Trimming at V came to 10 bases and at J to 3 bases, leaving 11 bases not matched to a gene. The CDR3 spans 14 residues. CDR1 MNHEY and CDR2 SVGAGI come from the germline V gene. CDR3 in DNA: TGTGCCACCTCAAAACAGGGGCGGGACACTGAAGCTTTCTTT. Translation gives CATSKQGRDTEAFF.

The genes are TRBV2 and TRBJ2-5; 10 bases are shared with TRBD1. The junction had 4 bases not matched to a gene; V was cut back by 7 bases and J by 5 bases. There are 13 residues in the CDR3. The germline CDR1 and CDR2 sequences are SNHLY and FYNNEI. CDR3 bases: TGTGCCAGCATTGGGACAGGGGACGAGACCCAGTACTTC. Residues: CASIGTGDETQYF.

This clonotype was counted at least ten times. As DNA, the CDR3 is TGCGCCAGCCGACCGGACACTTACAATGAGCAGTTCTTC. Translating it yields CASRPDTYNEQFF. The chain has TRBV5-1 and TRBJ2-1, with a tentative D call TRBD1 (5 bases). The germline V gene encodes CDR1 SGHRS and CDR2 YFSETQ. V lost 7 bases to trimming and J lost 4 bases, with 12 bases between them. The CDR3 spans 13 residues.

This clonotype has at least ten counts. V and J are TRBV12-3 or TRBV12-4 and TRBJ2-1; no clear D. V lost 3 bases and J 9 bases, leaving 15 bases between the germline ends. The CDR3 loop spans 14 amino acids. As DNA, the CDR3 is TGTGCCAGCAGTTTCGGGCGAACTTCTGGTGAGCAGTTCTTC. Protein sequence: CASSFGRTSGEQFF.

Many counts were recorded for this clonotype. V usage is TRBV20-1 and J usage is TRBJ1-2, with 7 bases matching TRBD1. The V and J ends lost 4 bases and 4 bases, in that order; junction bases with no gene match: 3. Looked up from germline, CDR1 is DFQATT and CDR2 is SNEGSKA (reference sequence). There are 12 residues in the CDR3. CDR3 sequence reads: CSAKTGSYGYTF. CDR3 DNA: TGCAGTGCTAAGACAGGGTCCTATGGCTACACCTTC.

This clonotype was observed many times. J is TRBJ2-1 and V is TRBV29-1; either TRBD1 or TRBD2 may fit D (5 bases each). The germline V gene has CDR1 SQVTM and CDR2 ANQGSEA. V dropped 7 bases and J dropped 6 bases, with 13 bases sitting between them. The CDR3 contains 12 residues. The CDR3 sequence: CSARDDRNEQFF. CDR3 sequence (DNA): TGCAGCGCCCGGGACGACCGCAATGAGCAGTTCTTC.

The chain is built from TRBV12-3 or TRBV12-4 and TRBJ1-2, with TRBD1 matching 9 bases. This CDR3 is built from 14 residues. V shed 4 bases, J shed 8 bases, and the junction held 8 bases outside the gene matches. The CDR3 DNA sequence: TGTGCCAGCAGTTCGGGTACAGGGGGCCTCGGCTACACCTTC. It is translated as CASSSGTGGLGYTF.

This clonotype has ten or more counts. This sequence joins TRBV6-5 and TRBJ1-6, with 9 positions matching TRBD1. The junction had 7 bases not matched to a gene; V was cut back by 6 bases and J by 1 base. Germline values: CDR1 MNHEY, CDR2 SVGAGI. This CDR3 has 17 amino acids. The DNA for the CDR3 is TGTGCCAGCAGCCTCGGACAGGGGACGTCCTATAATTCACCCCTCCACTTT. It codes for CASSLGQGTSYNSPLHF.

The chain is built from TRBV5-1 and TRBJ2-1; D is perhaps TRBD2 (6 bases). The CDR3 runs to 15 residues. The V and J ends lost 4 bases and 8 bases respectively, with 19 bases between them. The germline V gene has CDR1 SGHRS and CDR2 YFSETQ. This CDR3 reads CASSRGLNWRDEQFF. As DNA, the CDR3 is TGCGCCAGCAGCAGGGGACTCAACTGGAGGGATGAGCAGTTCTTC.

Notes on this clonotype: A clone one base away is much larger, so this may be a read error. The chain is built from TRBV6-1 and TRBJ2-7; D gene unclear. Germline values: CDR1 MNHNS, CDR2 SASEGT. V lost 6 bases and J 9 bases, leaving 9 bases between the germline ends. The CDR3 sequence is 10 residues long. As DNA, the CDR3 is TGTGCCAGCAGGTACGACGGGCAGTACTTC. Amino acid sequence: CASRYDGQYF.

This clonotype was counted between two and nine times. As DNA, the CDR3 is TGTGCCAGCAGCTTAGTTTTACAGGGCTTTCAGCACTCTGGAAACACCATATATTTT. It translates to CASSLVLQGFQHSGNTIYF. This chain uses TRBV7-6 with TRBJ1-3; maybe TRBD1 (6 bases). Germline-derived CDR1 and CDR2 are SGHVS and FNYEAQ. The V end lost 1 base, the J end lost 0 bases, and 19 bases lay between the germline ends. CDR3 length equals 19 residues.